These 17 T cell receptor beta chains share one sample of origin, sequenced in a study of T cells after yellow fever vaccination. TCRdb fed the 5' RACE reads into MiXCR, producing one record per CDR3 protein. The data hold about 150,000 distinct CDR3 sequences, with 5% to 8% observed a single time. The sample was CD4+ T cells sorted from PBMCs, taken 10 days after the yellow fever booster vaccination. The origin of the receptors is a man younger than 45 who received the YFV17D yellow fever vaccine.

This clonotype was counted only a few times. The V and J genes are TRBV19 and TRBJ2-1; 8 positions agree with TRBD2. The CDR3 runs to 16 residues. The germline V gene encodes CDR1 LNHDA and CDR2 SQIVND (reference sequence). V shed 5 bases, J shed 4 bases, and the junction held 10 bases outside the gene matches. As DNA, the CDR3 is TGTGCCAGTAGTTACACCGGGACTAGGATGTACAATGAGCAGTTCTTC. It encodes CASSYTGTRMYNEQFF. Full variable domain (outside the CDR3, taken from reference TRBV19 and TRBJ2-1): DGGITQSPKYLFRKEGQNVTLSCEQNLNHDAMYWYRQDPGQGLRLIYYSQIVNDFQKGDIAEGYSVSREKKESFPLTVTSAQKNPTAFYLCASSYTGTRMYNEQFFGPGTRLTVL.

The sample holds many counts of this clonotype. V and J are TRBV5-4 and TRBJ2-4, with TRBD2 as a possible D gene (5 bases). CDR1 is SGHNT and CDR2 is YYREEE in the germline V gene (reference sequence). V lost 1 base and J lost 5, with 7 bases in between. The CDR3 sequence is 13 residues long. Here the CDR3 DNA reads TGTGCCAGCAGCTTGTTCGGGGAAAACATTCAGTACTTC. Translated, it gives CASSLFGENIQYF.

This clonotype was observed many times. The genes are TRBV12-3 or TRBV12-4 and TRBJ1-1; TRBD1 aligns across 9 bases. The V gene end was trimmed by 4 bases and the J gene end by 1 base; junction bases not matched to a gene: 1. The CDR3 has 14 amino acids. CDR3 in amino acids: CASSWGQGNTEAFF. In DNA, the CDR3 is TGTGCCAGCAGTTGGGGACAGGGGAACACTGAAGCTTTCTTT.

This clonotype was picked up many times. The gene calls are TRBV18 and TRBJ2-7; 7 nucleotides agree with TRBD1. The CDR3 loop spans 14 amino acids. The V gene end was trimmed by 4 bases and the J gene end by 2 bases; junction bases not matched to a gene: 5. Germline CDR1 and CDR2: KGHSH and LQKENI. In nucleotides, the CDR3 is TGTGCCAGCTCACACGGGACAGAAACCTACGAGCAGTACTTC. It is translated as CASSHGTETYEQYF.

This clonotype was counted ten times or more. The CDR3 nucleotides read TGTGCCAGCAGCTTGGGGACTAGCACCAATGAGCAGTTCTTC. Its translation is CASSLGTSTNEQFF. V is TRBV11-2 and J is TRBJ2-1; 9 bases line up with TRBD2. CDR1 is SGHAT, CDR2 FQNNGV, per germline. This CDR3 contains 14 residues. J lost 6 bases, V lost 3 bases, and 3 bases had no gene match.

There are many counts of this clonotype. The rearrangement joins TRBV6-5 to TRBJ2-1; the match to TRBD2 covers 12 bases. The CDR3 loop spans 16 amino acids. V trimming: 6 bases; J trimming: 3 bases; junction bases outside the gene matches: 6. CDR1 is MNHEY and CDR2 is SVGAGI in the germline V gene. CDR3 nucleotide sequence: TGTGCCAGCAGCCGGACTAGCGGGACGAACTACAATGAGCAGTTCTTC. The encoded protein is CASSRTSGTNYNEQFF.

This clonotype has ten or more counts. The chain combines TRBV5-1 with TRBJ2-7; TRBD2 agrees at 7 bases. Per the germline V gene, CDR1 is SGHRS and CDR2 is YFSETQ. Trimming removed 1 base from V and 0 bases from J; junction bases left unmatched: 4. CDR3 length equals 15 residues. CDR3 loop: CASSLTSANSYEQYF. The CDR3 DNA sequence: TGCGCCAGCAGCTTGACTAGCGCAAACTCCTACGAGCAGTACTTC.

The sample holds many counts of this clonotype. The rearrangement links TRBV7-7 to TRBJ2-2, with D unclear. V dropped 0 bases and J dropped 4 bases, with 6 bases sitting between them. Looked up from germline, CDR1 is SSHAT and CDR2 is FNYEAQ (reference sequence). CDR3 size: 14 residues. In DNA, the CDR3 is TGTGCCAGCAGCTTAGCAGGGTCCACCGGGGAGCTGTTTTTT. It specifies CASSLAGSTGELFF.

This clonotype was recorded at least ten times. The V and J genes are TRBV20-1 and TRBJ2-3; TRBD2 matches 9 bases. V lost 4 bases, J lost 4 bases, and 12 bases stayed unmatched. The germline gives CDR1 DFQATT, CDR2 SNEGSKA (reference sequence). CDR3 length: 16 residues. In nucleotides, the CDR3 is TGCAGTGCTACAGAGCCGGGCGGGAGGGGATCAGATACGCAGTATTTT. This translates into CSATEPGGRGSDTQYF.

This clonotype was recorded at least ten times. This chain links TRBV11-2 with TRBJ1-1; D call uncertain. This CDR3 has 17 residues. Germline CDR1 reads SGHAT; CDR2 reads FQNNGV. Trimming removed 2 bases from V and 0 bases from J, with 16 bases in between. CDR3: CASSLSRLTNMNTEAFF. The CDR3 DNA is TGTGCCAGCAGCTTAAGCCGGTTGACAAACATGAACACTGAAGCTTTCTTT.

This clonotype was detected ten times or more. The rearrangement joins TRBV5-1 to TRBJ2-2; maybe TRBD1 (6 bases). Germline V gene lookup returns CDR1 SGHRS and CDR2 YFSETQ. CDR3 length equals 14 residues. Trimming took off 2 bases at V and 10 bases at J, with 15 bases between the two ends. The CDR3 DNA is TGCGCCAGCAGCTTTCGGGACATCCGGACGGAGCTGTTTTTT. Protein product: CASSFRDIRTELFF.

The table lists this clonotype with many counts. This chain connects TRBV5-1 to TRBJ2-7, with D possibly matching TRBD1 (7 bases). This CDR3 contains 15 residues. The V end was cut by 4 bases, the J end by 3 bases, with 17 bases between. The germline CDR1 and CDR2 sequences are SGHRS and YFSETQ. CDR3 sequence: CASSAGGTEVYEQYF. The CDR3 DNA sequence: TGCGCCAGCAGCGCCGGAGGGACAGAGGTCTACGAGCAGTACTTC.

This clonotype occurred many times. The chain joins TRBV20-1 to TRBJ2-7; D not resolved. Germline-derived CDR1 and CDR2 are DFQATT and SNEGSKA (reference sequence). Trimming cost V 3 bases and J 7 bases, with 10 bases left between them. The CDR3 covers 11 residues. The CDR3 DNA reads as TGCAGTGCTAGGGCCTTGGGGGAGCAGTACTTC. Translation: CSARALGEQYF.

This clonotype has only a few counts. This chain joins TRBV6-2 or TRBV6-3 and TRBJ1-6, with D hard to call. Germline V lookup: CDR1 MNHEY, CDR2 SVGEGT. There are 12 residues in the CDR3. Trimming left V 6 bases short and J 10 bases short, with 10 bases between. The CDR3 is CASRSMGSPLHF. The CDR3 coding sequence is TGTGCCAGCAGATCCATGGGGTCACCCCTCCACTTT.

There are many counts of this clonotype. V and J are TRBV7-2 and TRBJ2-7; TRBD1 agrees at 9 bases. CDR1 SGHTA and CDR2 FQGNSA come from the germline V gene. CDR3 length: 14 residues. Trimming took 7 bases from V and 5 from J; bases not matched to a gene: 9. The CDR3 sequence: CASITGTGTNEQYF. The DNA of the CDR3 is TGTGCCAGCATCACCGGGACAGGGACGAACGAGCAGTACTTC.

This clonotype occurred many times. The genes are TRBV12-3 or TRBV12-4 and TRBJ2-3; D is perhaps TRBD2 (6 bases). This CDR3 has 17 residues. Trimming stripped 3 bases from V and 0 bases from J, with 16 bases between. The chain's CDR3 is CASSFRGRTSSTDTQYF. In DNA form, the CDR3 reads TGTGCCAGCAGTTTTCGGGGGAGAACGTCTAGCACAGATACGCAGTATTTT.

The chain joins TRBV12-3 or TRBV12-4 to TRBJ2-5, with 8 bases lining up with TRBD2. The CDR3 sequence is 14 residues long. The V segment lost 5 bases and the J segment 1 base; nucleotides outside the gene matches: 3. This chain's CDR3 is CASSPRGGQETQYF. The CDR3 DNA is TGTGCCAGCAGTCCCCGGGGGGGCCAAGAGACCCAGTACTTC.